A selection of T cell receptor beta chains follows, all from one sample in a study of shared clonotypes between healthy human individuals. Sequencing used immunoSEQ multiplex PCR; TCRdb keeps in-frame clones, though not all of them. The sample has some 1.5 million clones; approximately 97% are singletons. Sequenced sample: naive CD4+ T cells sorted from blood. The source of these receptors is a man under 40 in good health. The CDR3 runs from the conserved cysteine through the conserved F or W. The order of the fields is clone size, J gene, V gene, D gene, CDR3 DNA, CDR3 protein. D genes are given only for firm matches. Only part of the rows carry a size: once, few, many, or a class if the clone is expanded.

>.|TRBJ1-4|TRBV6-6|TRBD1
TGTGCCAGCAGCCACAGGGGATCAACTAATGAAAAACTGTTTTTT
CASSHRGSTNEKLFF
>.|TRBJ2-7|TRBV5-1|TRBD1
TGCGCCAGCAGCCTAGGGGACAGCCTATACGAGCAGTACTTC
CASSLGDSLYEQYF
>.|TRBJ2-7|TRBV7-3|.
TGTGCCAGCAGCTTAACCAGGGCACCTACCTACGAGCAGTACTTC
CASSLTRAPTYEQYF
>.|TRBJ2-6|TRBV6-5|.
TGTGCCAGCAGTTACTCCGGGTCTGGGGCCAACGTCCTGACTTTC
CASSYSGSGANVLTF
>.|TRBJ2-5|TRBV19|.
TGTGCCAGTACCTTTGGGCAGGGTAAGAGGGAGACCCAGTACTTC
CASTFGQGKRETQYF
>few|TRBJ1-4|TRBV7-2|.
TGTGCCAGCAGTCGGGTGAATGAAAAACTGTTTTTT
CASSRVNEKLFF
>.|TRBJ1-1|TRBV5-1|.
TGCGCCAGCAGCTGGGGACAAATGAACACTGAAGCTTTCTTT
CASSWGQMNTEAFF
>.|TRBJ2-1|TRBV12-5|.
TGTGCTAGTGGTTTGCCACGAAATCCCGGGACCTCAAGCTCCTACAATGAGCAGTTCTTC
CASGLPRNPGTSSSYNEQFF
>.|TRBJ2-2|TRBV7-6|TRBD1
TGTGCCAGCAGCCACCCGGGACAGTCAACCGGGGAGCTGTTTTTT
CASSHPGQSTGELFF
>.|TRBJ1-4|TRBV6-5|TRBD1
TGTGCCAGCAGTGGGACAGCTACTAATGAAAAACTGTTTTTT
CASSGTATNEKLFF
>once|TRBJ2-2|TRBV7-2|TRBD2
TGTGCCAGCAGCCCAGCGGGAGGGCCGACCGGGGAGCTGTTTTTT
CASSPAGGPTGELFF
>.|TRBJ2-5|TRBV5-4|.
TGTGCCAGCAGCTTGCAGCAAGAGACCCAGTACTTC
CASSLQQETQYF
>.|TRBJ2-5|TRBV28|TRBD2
TGTGCCAGCAAACGGGGGGACCAAGAGACCCAGTACTTC
CASKRGDQETQYF
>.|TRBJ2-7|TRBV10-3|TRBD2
TGTGCCATCATGGGCGGGAGTGACGAGCAGTACTTC
CAIMGGSDEQYF
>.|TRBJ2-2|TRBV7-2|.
TGTGCCAGCTCAAAGGGGAGGAACACCGGGGAGCTGTTTTTT
CASSKGRNTGELFF